This T cell receptor beta chain was captured in a study of T-cell reconstitution after alpha-beta-depleted transplantation in children. The CDR3 length is 15 residues. Trimming took 3 bases from V and 3 from J; bases not matched to a gene: 11. Per germline, CDR1 DFQATT and CDR2 SNEGSKA (reference sequence). Preparing the TCRbeta library involved the use of unique molecular identifiers. TCRdb re-called the PCR reads through MiXCR, storing one row per CDR3 protein. The sample has about 370,000 distinct CDR3 sequences, just over 20% seen once. The table lists this clonotype with a few counts. This sample comprised PBMCs from the stem cell graft donor, obtained from the stem cell graft. The chain uses TRBV20-1 and TRBJ2-7; 7 bases line up with TRBD2. The origin of this receptor is a human donor who donated a stem cell graft to a child with acute myeloid leukemia. For the CDR3, the DNA is TGCAGTGCTAGTCCCGCGTGGGAGGGAGGCTACGAGCAGTACTTC. Protein product: CSASPAWEGGYEQYF.